The entry that follows covers one TCR beta chain sequence. The antigen is unknown. The sample belongs to a study of identical twins. General study points: Abundant beta clonotypes from cord blood had fewer insertions, unlike memory repertoires, which showed none. Twin pairs had excess sharing that was weaker in beta out-of-frame sequences. A cross-sectional statistical analysis, not follow-up of the same donors, supported the conclusions.

The ends lost 4 bases at V and 3 bases at J; junction bases unmatched: 4. Germline assignment: CDR1 MNHNS and CDR2 SASEGT. The CDR3 runs 14 residues. TCRdb ran MiXCR on the 5' RACE reads and lists one entry per CDR3 protein. This sample has around 340,000 distinct CDR3 sequences; approximately 9.1% occur once, and the top ten carry over 7%. Sequences were obtained from naive T cells sorted from blood. The chain carries TRBV6-1 and TRBJ1-2; 8 nucleotides agree with TRBD1. The TCR sequence derives from a woman in her forties or fifties in good health. The CDR3 coding sequence is TGTGCCAGCAGTGCAACAGGGGGTGACTATGGCTACACCTTC. Protein sequence: CASSATGGDYGYTF.